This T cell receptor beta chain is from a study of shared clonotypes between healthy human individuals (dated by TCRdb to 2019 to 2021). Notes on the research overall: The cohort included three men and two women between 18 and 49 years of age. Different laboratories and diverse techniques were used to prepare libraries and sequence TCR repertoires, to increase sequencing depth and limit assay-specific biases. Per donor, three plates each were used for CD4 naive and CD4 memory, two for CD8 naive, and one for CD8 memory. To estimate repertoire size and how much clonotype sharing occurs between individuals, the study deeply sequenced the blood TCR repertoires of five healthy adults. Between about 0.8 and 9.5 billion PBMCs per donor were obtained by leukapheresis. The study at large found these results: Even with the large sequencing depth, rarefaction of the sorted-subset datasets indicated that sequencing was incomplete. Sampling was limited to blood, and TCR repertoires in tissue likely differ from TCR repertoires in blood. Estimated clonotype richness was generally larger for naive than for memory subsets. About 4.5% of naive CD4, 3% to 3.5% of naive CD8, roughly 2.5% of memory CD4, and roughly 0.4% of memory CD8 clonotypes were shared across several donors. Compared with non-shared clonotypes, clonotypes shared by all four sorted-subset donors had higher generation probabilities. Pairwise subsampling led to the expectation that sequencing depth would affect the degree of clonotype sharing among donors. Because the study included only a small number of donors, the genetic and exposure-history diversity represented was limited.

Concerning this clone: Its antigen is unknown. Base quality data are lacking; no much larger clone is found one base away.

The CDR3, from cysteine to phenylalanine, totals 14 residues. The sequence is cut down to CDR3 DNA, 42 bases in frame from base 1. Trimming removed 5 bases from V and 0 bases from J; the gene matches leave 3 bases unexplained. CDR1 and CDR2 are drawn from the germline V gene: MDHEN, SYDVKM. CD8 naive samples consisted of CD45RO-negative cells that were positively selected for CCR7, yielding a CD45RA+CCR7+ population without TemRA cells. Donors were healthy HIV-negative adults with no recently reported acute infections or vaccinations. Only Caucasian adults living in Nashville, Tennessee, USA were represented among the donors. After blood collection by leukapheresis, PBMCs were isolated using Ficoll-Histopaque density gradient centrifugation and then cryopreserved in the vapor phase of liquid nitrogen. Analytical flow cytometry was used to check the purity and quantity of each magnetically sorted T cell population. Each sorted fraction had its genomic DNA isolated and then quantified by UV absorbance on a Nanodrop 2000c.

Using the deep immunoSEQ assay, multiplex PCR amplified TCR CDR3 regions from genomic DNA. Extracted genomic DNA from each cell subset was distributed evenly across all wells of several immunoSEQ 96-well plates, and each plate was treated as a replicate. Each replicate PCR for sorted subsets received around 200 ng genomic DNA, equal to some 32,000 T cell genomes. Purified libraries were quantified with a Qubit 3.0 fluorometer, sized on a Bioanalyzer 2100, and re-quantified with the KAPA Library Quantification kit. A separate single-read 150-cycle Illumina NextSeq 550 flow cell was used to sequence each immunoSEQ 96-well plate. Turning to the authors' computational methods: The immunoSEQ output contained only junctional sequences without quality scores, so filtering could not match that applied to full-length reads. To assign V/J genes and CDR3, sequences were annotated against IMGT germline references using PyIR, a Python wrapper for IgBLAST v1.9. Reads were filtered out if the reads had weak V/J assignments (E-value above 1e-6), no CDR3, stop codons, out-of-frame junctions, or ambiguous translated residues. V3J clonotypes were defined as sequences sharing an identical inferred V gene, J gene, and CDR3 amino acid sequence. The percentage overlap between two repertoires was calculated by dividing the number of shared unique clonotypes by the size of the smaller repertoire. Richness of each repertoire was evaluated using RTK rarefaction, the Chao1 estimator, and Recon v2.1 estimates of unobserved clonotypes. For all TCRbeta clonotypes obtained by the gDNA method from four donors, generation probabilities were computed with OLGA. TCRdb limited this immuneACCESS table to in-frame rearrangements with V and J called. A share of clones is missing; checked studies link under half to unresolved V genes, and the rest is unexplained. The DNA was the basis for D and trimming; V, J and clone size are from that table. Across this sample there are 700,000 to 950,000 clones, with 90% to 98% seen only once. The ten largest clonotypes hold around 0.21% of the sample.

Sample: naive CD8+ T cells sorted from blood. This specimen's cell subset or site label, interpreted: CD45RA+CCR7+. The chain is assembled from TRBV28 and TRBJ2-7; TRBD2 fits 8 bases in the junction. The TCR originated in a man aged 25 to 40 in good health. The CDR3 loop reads CASSIAGSSYEQYF. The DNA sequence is TGTGCCAGCAGTATAGCGGGAAGCTCCTACGAGCAGTACTTC. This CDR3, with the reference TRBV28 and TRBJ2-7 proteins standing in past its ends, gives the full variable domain DVKVTQSSRYLVKRTGEKVFLECVQDMDHENMFWYRQDPGLGLRLIYFSYDVKMKEKGDIPEGYSVSREKKERFSLILESASTNQTSMYLCASSIAGSSYEQYFGPGTRLTVT.